This T cell receptor (beta chain) derives from a study of blood T cell repertoires in COVID-19. As for the study in general: Researchers got acute and convalescent COVID-19 samples from the United States, Italy and Spain. Nucleic acid was either cDNA or gDNA, and it came from T cells, B-cell-depleted T cells, or PBMCs.

How the authors handled the data: Amplification of reference gene primers provided the estimated nucleated cell counts. The assay was immunoSEQ multiplex PCR, and TCRdb's table has in-frame clones only and misses some. That table supplies the V and J calls and clone size; D and trimming were determined from the DNA. The sample holds 150,000 to 180,000 clones, roughly four fifths seen once. Germline values: CDR1 LNHDA, CDR2 SQIVND (reference sequence). V lost 4 bases, J lost 5 bases, and 17 bases lay in between. The CDR3 runs 15 residues. In Seattle, patients joined the study during active infection and were tracked longitudinally.

The receptor's source is a woman in her sixties with COVID-19, enrolled during active disease. This chain connects TRBV19 to TRBJ2-5; possible D gene TRBD2, 7 bases. Sequenced sample: peripheral blood. The CDR3 DNA reads TGTGCCAGTAGTACGCCAGGGGAGGGTGCGGAGACCCAGTACTTC. This encodes CASSTPGEGAETQYF.